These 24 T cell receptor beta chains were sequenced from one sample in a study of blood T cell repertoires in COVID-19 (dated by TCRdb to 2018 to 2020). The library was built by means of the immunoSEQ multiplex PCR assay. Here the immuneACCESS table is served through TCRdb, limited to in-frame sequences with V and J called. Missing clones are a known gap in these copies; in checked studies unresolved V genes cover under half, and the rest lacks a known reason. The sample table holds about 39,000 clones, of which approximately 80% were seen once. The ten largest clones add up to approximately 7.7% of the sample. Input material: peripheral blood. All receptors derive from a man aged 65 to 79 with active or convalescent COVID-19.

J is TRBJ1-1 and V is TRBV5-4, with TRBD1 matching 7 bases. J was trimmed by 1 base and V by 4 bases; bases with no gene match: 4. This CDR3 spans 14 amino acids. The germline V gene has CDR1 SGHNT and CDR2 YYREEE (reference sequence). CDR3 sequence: CASSPGGWNTEAFF. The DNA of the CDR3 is TGTGCCAGCAGCCCAGGGGGTTGGAACACTGAAGCTTTCTTT.

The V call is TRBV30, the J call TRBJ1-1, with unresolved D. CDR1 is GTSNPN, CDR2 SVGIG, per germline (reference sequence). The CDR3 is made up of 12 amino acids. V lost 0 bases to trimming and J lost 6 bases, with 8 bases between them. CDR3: CAWSVRVSEAFF. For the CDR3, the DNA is TGTGCCTGGAGTGTACGGGTTTCTGAAGCTTTCTTT.

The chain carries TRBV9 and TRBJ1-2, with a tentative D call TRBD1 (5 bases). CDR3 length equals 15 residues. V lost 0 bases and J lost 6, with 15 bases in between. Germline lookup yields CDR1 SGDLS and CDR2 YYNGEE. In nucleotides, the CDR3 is TGTGCCAGCAGCGTAGGCGGCTGGGGCGCCGATGGCTACACCTTC. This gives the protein CASSVGGWGADGYTF.

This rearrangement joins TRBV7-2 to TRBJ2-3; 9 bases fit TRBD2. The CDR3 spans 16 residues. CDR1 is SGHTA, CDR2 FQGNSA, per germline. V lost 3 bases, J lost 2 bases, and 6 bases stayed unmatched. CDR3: CASSLLLAGPTDTQYF. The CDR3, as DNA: TGTGCCAGCAGCTTGCTGCTAGCGGGGCCCACAGATACGCAGTATTTT.

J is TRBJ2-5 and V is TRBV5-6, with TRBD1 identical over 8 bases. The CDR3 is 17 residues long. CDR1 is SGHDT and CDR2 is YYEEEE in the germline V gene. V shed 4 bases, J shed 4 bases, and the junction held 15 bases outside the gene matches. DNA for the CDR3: TGTGCCAGCAGCCTCTTATCCACAGGGGGTGGTTTAGAGACCCAGTACTTC. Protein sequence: CASSLLSTGGGLETQYF. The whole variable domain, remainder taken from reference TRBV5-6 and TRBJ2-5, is DAGVTQSPTHLIKTRGQQVTLRCSPKSGHDTVSWYQQALGQGPQFIFQYYEEEERQRGNFPDRFSGHQFPNYSSELNVNALLLGDSALYLCASSLLSTGGGLETQYFGPGTRLLVL.

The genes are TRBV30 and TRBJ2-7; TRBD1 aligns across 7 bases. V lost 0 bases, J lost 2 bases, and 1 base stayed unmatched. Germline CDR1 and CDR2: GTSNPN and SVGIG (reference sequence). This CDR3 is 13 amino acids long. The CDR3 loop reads CAWSVQGTYEQYF. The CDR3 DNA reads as TGTGCCTGGAGTGTACAGGGGACCTACGAGCAGTACTTC.

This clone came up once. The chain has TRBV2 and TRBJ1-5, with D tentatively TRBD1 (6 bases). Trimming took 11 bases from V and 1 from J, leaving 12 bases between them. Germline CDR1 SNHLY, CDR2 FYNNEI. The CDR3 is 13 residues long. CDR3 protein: CAGQIESNQPQHF. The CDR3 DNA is TGTGCCGGACAGATCGAAAGCAATCAGCCCCAGCATTTT.

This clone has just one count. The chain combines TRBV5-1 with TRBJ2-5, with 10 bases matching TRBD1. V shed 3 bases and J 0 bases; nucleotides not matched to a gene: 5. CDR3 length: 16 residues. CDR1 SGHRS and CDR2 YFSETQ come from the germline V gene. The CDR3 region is CASSSSGQGDQETQYF. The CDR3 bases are TGCGCCAGCAGCTCATCTGGACAGGGGGACCAAGAGACCCAGTACTTC.

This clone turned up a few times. The CDR3 is CASSMRGRGGELFF. The DNA of the CDR3 is TGTGCCAGTAGTATGAGGGGGCGTGGCGGGGAGCTGTTTTTT. The rearrangement links TRBV19 to TRBJ2-2; the match to TRBD1 covers 7 bases. Germline CDR1 reads LNHDA; CDR2 reads SQIVND (reference sequence). The V gene end was trimmed by 3 bases and the J gene end by 7 bases; junction bases not matched to a gene: 5. This CDR3 has 14 amino acids.

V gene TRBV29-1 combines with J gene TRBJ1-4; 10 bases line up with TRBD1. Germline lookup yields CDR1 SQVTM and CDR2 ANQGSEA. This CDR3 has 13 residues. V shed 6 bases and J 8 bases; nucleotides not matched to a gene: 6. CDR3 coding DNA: TGCAGCGTAGGACAGGGGGTAGGCGAAAAACTGTTTTTT. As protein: CSVGQGVGEKLFF.

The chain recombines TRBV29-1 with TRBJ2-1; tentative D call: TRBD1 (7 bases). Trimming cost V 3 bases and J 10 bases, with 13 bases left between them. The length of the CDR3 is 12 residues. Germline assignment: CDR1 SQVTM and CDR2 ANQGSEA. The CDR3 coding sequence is TGCAGCGTTGACACAGGGGCGGGGGAGCAGTTCTTC. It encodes CSVDTGAGEQFF.

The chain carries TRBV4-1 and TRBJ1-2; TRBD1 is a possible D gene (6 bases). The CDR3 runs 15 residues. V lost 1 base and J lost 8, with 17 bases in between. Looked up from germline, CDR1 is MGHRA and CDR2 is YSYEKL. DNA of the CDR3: TGCGCCAGCAGCCAAGTTGGGGTGGGGGCTGGGGGCTACACCTTC. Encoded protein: CASSQVGVGAGGYTF.

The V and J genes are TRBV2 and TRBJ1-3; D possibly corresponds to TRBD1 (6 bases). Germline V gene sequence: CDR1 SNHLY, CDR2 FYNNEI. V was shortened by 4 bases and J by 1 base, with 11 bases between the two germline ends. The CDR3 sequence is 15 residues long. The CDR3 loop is CASSADRRSGNTIYF. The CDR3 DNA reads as TGTGCCAGCAGTGCGGACAGAAGATCTGGAAACACCATATATTTT.

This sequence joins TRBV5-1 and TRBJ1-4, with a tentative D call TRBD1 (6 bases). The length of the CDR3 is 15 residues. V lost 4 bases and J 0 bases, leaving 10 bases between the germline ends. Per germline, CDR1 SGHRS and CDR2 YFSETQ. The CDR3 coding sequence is TGCGCCAGCAGCAAGCGGACAGCAACTAATGAAAAACTGTTTTTT. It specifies CASSKRTATNEKLFF.

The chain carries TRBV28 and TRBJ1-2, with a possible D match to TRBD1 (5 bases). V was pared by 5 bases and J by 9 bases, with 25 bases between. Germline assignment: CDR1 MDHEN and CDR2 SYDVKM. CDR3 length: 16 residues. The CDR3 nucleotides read TGTGCCAGCAGTCTTCGGGGGAGCGGACGGACAACCCGCTACACCTTC. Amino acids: CASSLRGSGRTTRYTF.

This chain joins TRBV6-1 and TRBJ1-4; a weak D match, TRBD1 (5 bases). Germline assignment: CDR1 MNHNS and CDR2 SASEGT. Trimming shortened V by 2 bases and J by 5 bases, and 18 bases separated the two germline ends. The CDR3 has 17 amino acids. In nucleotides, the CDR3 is TGTGCCAGCAGTGAACGATGGCAGGGAGGATTGAATGAAAAACTGTTTTTT. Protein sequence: CASSERWQGGLNEKLFF.

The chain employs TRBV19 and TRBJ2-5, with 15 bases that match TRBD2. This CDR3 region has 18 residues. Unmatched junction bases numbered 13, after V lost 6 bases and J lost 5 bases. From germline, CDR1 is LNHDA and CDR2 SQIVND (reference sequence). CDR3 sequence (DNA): TGTGCCAGTAGGGCGGGGACTAGCGGGGGGCCGGGAGTGGAGACCCAGTACTTC. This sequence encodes CASRAGTSGGPGVETQYF.

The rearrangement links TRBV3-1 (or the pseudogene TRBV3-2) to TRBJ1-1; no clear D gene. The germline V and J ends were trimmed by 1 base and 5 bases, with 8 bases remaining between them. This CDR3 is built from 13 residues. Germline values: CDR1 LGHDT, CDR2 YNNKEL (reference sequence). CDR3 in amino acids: CASSQGGGTEAFF. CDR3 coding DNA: TGTGCCAGCAGCCAAGGTGGAGGGACTGAAGCTTTCTTT.

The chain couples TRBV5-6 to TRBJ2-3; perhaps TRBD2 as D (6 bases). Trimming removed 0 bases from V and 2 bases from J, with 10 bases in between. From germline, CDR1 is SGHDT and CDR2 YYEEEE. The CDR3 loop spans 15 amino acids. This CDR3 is CASSLGGDPTDTQYF. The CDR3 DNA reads TGTGCCAGCAGCTTGGGCGGGGACCCCACAGATACGCAGTATTTT.

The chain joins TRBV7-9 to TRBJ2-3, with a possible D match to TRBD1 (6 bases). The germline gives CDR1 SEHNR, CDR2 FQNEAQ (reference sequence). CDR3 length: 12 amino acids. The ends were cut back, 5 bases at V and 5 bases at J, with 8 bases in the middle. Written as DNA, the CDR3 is TGTGCCAGCAGCCACAGGGTAGATACGCAGTATTTT. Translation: CASSHRVDTQYF.

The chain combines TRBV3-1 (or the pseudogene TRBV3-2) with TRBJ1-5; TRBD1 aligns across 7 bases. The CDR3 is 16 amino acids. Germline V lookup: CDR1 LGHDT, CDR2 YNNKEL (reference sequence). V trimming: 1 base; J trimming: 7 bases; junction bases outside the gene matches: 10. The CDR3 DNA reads TGTGCCAGCAGCCAAGGGGCAGGGGGTCTTGAGCAGCCCCAGCATTTT. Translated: CASSQGAGGLEQPQHF.

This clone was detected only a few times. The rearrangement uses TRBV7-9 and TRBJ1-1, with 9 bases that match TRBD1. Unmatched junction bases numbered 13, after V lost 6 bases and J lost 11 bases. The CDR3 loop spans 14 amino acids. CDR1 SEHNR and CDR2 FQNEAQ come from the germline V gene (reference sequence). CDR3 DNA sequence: TGTGCCAGCAGTCGACCTGGGACAGGGACTTGGGCTTTCTTT. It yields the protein CASSRPGTGTWAFF.

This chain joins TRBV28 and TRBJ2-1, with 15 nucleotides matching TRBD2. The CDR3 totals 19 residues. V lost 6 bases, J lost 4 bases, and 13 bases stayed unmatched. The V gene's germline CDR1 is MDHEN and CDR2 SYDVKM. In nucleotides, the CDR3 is TGTGCCAGCAGAAACGGACTAGCGGGGGGGTTATTGTGGTACAATGAGCAGTTCTTC. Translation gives CASRNGLAGGLLWYNEQFF. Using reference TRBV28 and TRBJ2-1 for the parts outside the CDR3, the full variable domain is DVKVTQSSRYLVKRTGEKVFLECVQDMDHENMFWYRQDPGLGLRLIYFSYDVKMKEKGDIPEGYSVSREKKERFSLILESASTNQTSMYLCASRNGLAGGLLWYNEQFFGPGTRLTVL.

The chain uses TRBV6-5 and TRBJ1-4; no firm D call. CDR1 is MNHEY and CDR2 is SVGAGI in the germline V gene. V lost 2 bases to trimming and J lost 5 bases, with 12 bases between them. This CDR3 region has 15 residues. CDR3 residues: CASSYTKGGNEKLFF. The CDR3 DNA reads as TGTGCCAGCAGTTACACGAAAGGAGGGAATGAAAAACTGTTTTTT.